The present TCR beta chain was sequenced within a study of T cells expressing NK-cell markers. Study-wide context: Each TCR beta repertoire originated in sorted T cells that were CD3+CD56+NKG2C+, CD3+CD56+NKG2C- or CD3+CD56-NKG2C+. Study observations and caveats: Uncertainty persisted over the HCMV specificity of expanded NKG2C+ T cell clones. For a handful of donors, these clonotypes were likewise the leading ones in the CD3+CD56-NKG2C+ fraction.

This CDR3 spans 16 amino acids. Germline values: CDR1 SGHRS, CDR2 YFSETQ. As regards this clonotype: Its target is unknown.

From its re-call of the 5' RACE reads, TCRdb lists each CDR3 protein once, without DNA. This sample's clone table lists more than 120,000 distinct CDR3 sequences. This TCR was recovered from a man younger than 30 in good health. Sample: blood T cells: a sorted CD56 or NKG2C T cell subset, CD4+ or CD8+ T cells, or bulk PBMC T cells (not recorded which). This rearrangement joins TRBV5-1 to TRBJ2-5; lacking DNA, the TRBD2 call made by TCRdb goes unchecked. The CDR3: CASTPSRGANPETQYF.